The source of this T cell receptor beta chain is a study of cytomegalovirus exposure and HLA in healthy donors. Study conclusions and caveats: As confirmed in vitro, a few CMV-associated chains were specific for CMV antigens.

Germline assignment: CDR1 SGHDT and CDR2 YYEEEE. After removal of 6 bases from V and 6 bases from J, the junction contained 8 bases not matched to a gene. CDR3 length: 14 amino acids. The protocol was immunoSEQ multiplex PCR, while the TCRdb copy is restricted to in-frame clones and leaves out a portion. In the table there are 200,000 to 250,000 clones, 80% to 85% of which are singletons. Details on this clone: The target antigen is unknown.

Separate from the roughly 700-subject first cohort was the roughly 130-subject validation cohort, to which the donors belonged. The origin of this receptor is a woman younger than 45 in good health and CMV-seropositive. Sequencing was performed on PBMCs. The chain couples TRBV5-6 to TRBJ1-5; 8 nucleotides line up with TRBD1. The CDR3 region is CASTLGQGGQPQHF. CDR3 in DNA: TGTGCCAGCACCTTAGGACAGGGAGGTCAGCCCCAGCATTTT.